This entry is about one TCR beta chain. The entry originates in a study of cytomegalovirus exposure and HLA in healthy donors. Germline V gives CDR1 SEHNR, CDR2 FQNEAQ (reference sequence). V lost 4 bases and J 5 bases, leaving 15 bases between the germline ends. The CDR3 consists of 15 residues. Vbeta (60) and Jbeta (13) primers were used in the PCR. Some clones are missing from TCRdb's copy, which holds only in-frame ones; the method was immunoSEQ multiplex PCR. The sample has approximately 160,000 clones; roughly 86% are singletons. This rearrangement joins TRBV7-9 to TRBJ1-5; TRBD1 might be the D (5 bases). This receptor was identified in a girl under 18 in good health and CMV-seropositive. Sequences were obtained from PBMCs. CDR3 nucleotide sequence: TGTGCCAGCAGCTCCCCCGGGACTGTTGATCAGCCCCAGCATTTT. Protein sequence: CASSSPGTVDQPQHF.